The 27 T cell receptor beta chains listed next were all sequenced from one sample in a study of shared clonotypes between healthy human individuals. Here immunoSEQ multiplex PCR was the method, and the copy in TCRdb shows in-frame clones only, minus some. The profile shows 850,000 to 1,100,000 clones, around three quarters of them singletons. The sample comprised memory CD4+ T cells from PBMCs. The subset: CD45RA-negative fraction. The receptors here all came from a man between 18 and 35 years old in good health. Some clones in this sample may be carry-over from other donors' samples.

The chain combines TRBV18 with TRBJ2-7; maybe TRBD2 (5 bases). The V and J ends lost 1 base and 6 bases respectively, with 10 bases between them. The CDR3 is 13 amino acids. Germline CDR1 and CDR2: KGHSH and LQKENI. The CDR3 spells CASSPQGEVEQYF. In DNA, the CDR3 is TGTGCCAGCTCACCACAGGGAGAGGTCGAGCAGTACTTC.

The chain employs TRBV11-2 and TRBJ2-7, with D maybe TRBD1 (5 bases). In germline, CDR1 is SGHAT, CDR2 FQNNGV. V dropped 7 bases and J dropped 4 bases, with 26 bases sitting between them. The CDR3 spans 17 residues. The CDR3 sequence is CASTYVQGFGHMYEQYF. DNA for the CDR3: TGTGCCAGCACTTACGTGCAGGGTTTTGGTCACATGTACGAGCAGTACTTC.

A word on this clone: Additional DNA sequences in this sample encode the identical CDR3. The chain joins TRBV7-2 to TRBJ2-7; the match to TRBD2 covers 14 bases. CDR1 SGHTA and CDR2 FQGNSA come from the germline V gene. The CDR3 contains 17 residues. V lost 6 bases to trimming and J lost 2 bases; unmatched junction nucleotides: 9. The CDR3 nucleotides read TGTGCCAGCAGTCTCCAGGGACTAGCGGGGGACCCCTACGAGCAGTACTTC. It translates to CASSLQGLAGDPYEQYF. The full variable domain, with the rest looked up from reference TRBV7-2 and TRBJ2-7, is GAGVSQSPSNKVTEKGKDVELRCDPISGHTALYWYRQSLGQGLEFLIYFQGNSAPDKSGLPSDRFSAERTGGSVSTLTIQRTQQEDSAVYLCASSLQGLAGDPYEQYFGPGTRLTVT.

The rearrangement links TRBV28 to TRBJ1-6; weak D call: TRBD1 (6 bases). This CDR3 contains 17 residues. Germline assignment: CDR1 MDHEN and CDR2 SYDVKM. Trimming took 3 bases from V and 5 from J, leaving 17 bases between them. The CDR3 loop is CASSFVPGDPHNSPLHF. The CDR3 DNA follows: TGTGCCAGCAGTTTCGTACCAGGGGACCCCCATAATTCACCCCTCCACTTT.

As for this clone: The same CDR3 can be traced to other DNA sequences in this sample. This chain uses TRBV7-9 with TRBJ2-5, with 11 bases lining up with TRBD2. CDR1 and CDR2 (germline): SEHNR, FQNEAQ (reference sequence). The CDR3 spans 14 residues. The J segment lost 5 bases and the V segment lost 3 bases, leaving 2 bases of the junction unmatched. Here the CDR3 DNA reads TGTGCCAGCAGCTTGATAGCGGGGGGGGAGACCCAGTACTTC. It is translated as CASSLIAGGETQYF.

The rearrangement uses TRBV30 and TRBJ2-1; 13 bases are a match to TRBD2. Germline assignment: CDR1 GTSNPN and CDR2 SVGIG (reference sequence). This CDR3 contains 15 residues. The J segment lost 8 bases and the V segment lost 2 bases, leaving 6 bases of the junction unmatched. CDR3 DNA sequence: TGTGCCTGGAGTCGTGGACTAGCGGGAGAAGATGAGCAGTTCTTC. This encodes CAWSRGLAGEDEQFF.

This chain connects TRBV19 to TRBJ1-1, with 9 bases aligning to TRBD1. The CDR3 is 13 residues long. The ends lost 6 bases at V and 1 base at J; junction bases unmatched: 0. Germline CDR1 reads LNHDA; CDR2 reads SQIVND (reference sequence). CDR3 sequence: CASRGQGNTEAFF. The CDR3 region has the DNA TGTGCCAGTAGGGGACAGGGGAACACTGAAGCTTTCTTT.

The CDR3 nucleotides read TGTGCCAGCAGCTTAGGAGGGGGGCAGATCTATGGCTACACCTTC. Amino acids: CASSLGGGQIYGYTF. The chain couples TRBV7-8 to TRBJ1-2; D possibly corresponds to TRBD1 (6 bases). The CDR3 has 15 residues. The germline V gene encodes CDR1 SGHVS and CDR2 FQNEAQ. Trimming shortened V by 1 base and J by 4 bases, and 13 bases separated the two germline ends.

This chain uses TRBV28 with TRBJ2-7; D is possibly TRBD1 (5 bases). V lost 6 bases and J 7 bases, leaving 19 bases between the germline ends. This CDR3 has 14 amino acids. CDR1 and CDR2 (germline): MDHEN, SYDVKM. CDR3 sequence: CASSRSRGRGEQYF. The CDR3 DNA reads as TGTGCCAGCAGCCGTTCGCGAGGAAGGGGAGAGCAGTACTTC.

V and J are TRBV4-1 and TRBJ2-1; D call uncertain. V lost 8 bases, J lost 4 bases, and 15 bases lay in between. CDR3 size: 14 residues. Germline assignment: CDR1 MGHRA and CDR2 YSYEKL. Here the CDR3 DNA reads TGCGCCAGCGCCGCGAGTATCTGGTACAATGAGCAGTTCTTC. It encodes CASAASIWYNEQFF.

The chain couples TRBV5-1 to TRBJ2-5; TRBD2 agrees at 14 bases. CDR1 is SGHRS, CDR2 YFSETQ, per germline. The CDR3 totals 20 residues. V lost 4 bases to trimming and J lost 5 bases; unmatched junction nucleotides: 19. The CDR3 protein is CASSIGNSGTSGSGGETQYF. The CDR3 bases are TGCGCCAGCAGCATAGGAAACTCCGGGACTAGCGGGAGCGGCGGGGAGACCCAGTACTTC.

The V gene is TRBV28, the J gene TRBJ1-4; TRBD1 agrees at 7 bases. With V trimmed by 7 bases and J by 5 bases, 7 bases remained unmatched. The CDR3 runs 14 residues. CDR1 and CDR2 from the germline V gene are MDHEN and SYDVKM. CDR3 protein: CASTETGRNEKLFF. In nucleotides, the CDR3 is TGTGCCAGCACCGAGACAGGGCGGAATGAAAAACTGTTTTTT.

The chain has TRBV5-3 and TRBJ1-4; D uncertain. TRBV5-3 is flagged as an ORF with uncertain function. Trimming left V 0 bases short and J 7 bases short, with 22 bases between. The CDR3 is 18 residues long. The CDR3 here is CARSLGVLVGPMAEKLFF. The DNA for the CDR3 is TGTGCCAGAAGCTTGGGGGTTCTGGTCGGACCTATGGCTGAAAAACTGTTTTTT.

This rearrangement joins TRBV15 to TRBJ1-5; D unresolved. The CDR3 is 15 amino acids. CDR1 is LNHNV, CDR2 YYDKDF, per germline (reference sequence). Deletions cut 1 base from V and 3 bases from J, with 10 bases between. CDR3 sequence (DNA): TGTGCCACCAGCAGAGTTTTAGGTATCAATCAGCCCCAGCATTTT. It is translated as CATSRVLGINQPQHF.

The V call is TRBV19, the J call TRBJ2-7; 9 nucleotides align to TRBD2. J lost 0 bases, V lost 3 bases, and 9 bases had no gene match. The CDR3 is made up of 17 amino acids. Per germline, CDR1 LNHDA and CDR2 SQIVND (reference sequence). The CDR3 DNA reads TGTGCCAGTAGTATGGGACTAGCCTTACAGAGCTCCTACGAGCAGTACTTC. Its translation is CASSMGLALQSSYEQYF.

The table lists this clone with a few counts. CDR3 residues: CASSYKGGTDTQYF. In nucleotides, the CDR3 is TGTGCCAGCAGCTATAAGGGCGGCACAGATACGCAGTATTTT. V and J are TRBV7-2 and TRBJ2-3; D remains unclear. The CDR3 totals 14 residues. From germline, CDR1 is SGHTA and CDR2 FQGNSA. V was shortened by 4 bases and J by 1 base, with 9 bases between the two germline ends.

The chain recombines TRBV18 with TRBJ1-2; 9 bases fit TRBD1. The CDR3 consists of 14 residues. Germline V gives CDR1 KGHSH, CDR2 LQKENI. With V trimmed by 6 bases and J by 3 bases, 5 bases remained unmatched. The CDR3 region has the DNA TGTGCCAGCTCGGAACAGGGGGCCTACTATGGCTACACCTTC. This encodes CASSEQGAYYGYTF.

CDR3 in amino acids: CASSYSSGGVAGEQYF. CDR3 coding DNA: TGTGCCAGCAGTTACTCGTCCGGAGGAGTTGCGGGCGAGCAGTACTTC. This chain connects TRBV6-5 to TRBJ2-7; D possibly corresponds to TRBD2 (5 bases). V was clipped by 0 bases and J by 6 bases, with 18 bases between them. The CDR3 sequence is 16 residues long. Per germline, CDR1 MNHEY and CDR2 SVGAGI.

The V and J genes are TRBV7-6 and TRBJ2-7; TRBD1 or TRBD2 may be the D gene (5 bases each). The CDR3 is made up of 13 amino acids. Germline CDR1 is SGHVS and CDR2 is FNYEAQ. Trimming stripped 5 bases from V and 3 bases from J, with 11 bases between. CDR3 in amino acids: CASSDRDGYEQYF. The CDR3 DNA reads TGTGCCAGCAGCGACCGGGACGGCTACGAGCAGTACTTC.

The J gene is TRBJ1-3, the V gene TRBV28; 10 bases align to TRBD1. V dropped 3 bases and J dropped 4; count of bases not matched to a gene: 3. In germline, CDR1 is MDHEN, CDR2 SYDVKM. This CDR3 spans 15 amino acids. The CDR3 DNA is TGTGCCAGCAGTTTGACAGGGGGCAGAGGAAACACCATATATTTT. Protein product: CASSLTGGRGNTIYF.

This clone was counted many times. Other DNA sequences from this sample encode an identical CDR3 as well. V usage is TRBV28 and J usage is TRBJ2-5, with 7 positions matching TRBD2. The junction had 4 bases not matched to a gene; V was cut back by 4 bases and J by 5 bases. The CDR3 runs 13 residues. Germline V CDR1 and CDR2: MDHEN, SYDVKM. The CDR3 DNA follows: TGTGCCAGCAGTTCCAGCGGGAAGGAGACCCAGTACTTC. Translation: CASSSSGKETQYF.

The rearrangement uses TRBV4-2 and TRBJ1-3; possibly TRBD1 for D (5 bases). V was shortened by 3 bases and J by 5 bases, with 11 bases between the two germline ends. This CDR3 contains 14 residues. The germline CDR1 and CDR2 sequences are LGHNA and YNFKEQ. The CDR3 DNA reads as TGTGCCAGCAGCCAGGGGACTCCCCGAAACACCATATATTTT. Translated: CASSQGTPRNTIYF.

The V call is TRBV18, the J call TRBJ2-1; D gene ambiguous. The germline V and J ends were trimmed by 3 bases and 5 bases, with 17 bases remaining between them. Germline V gene sequence: CDR1 KGHSH, CDR2 LQKENI. The CDR3 runs to 16 residues. The CDR3 reads CASSPIGPGINNEQFF. CDR3 bases: TGTGCCAGCTCACCTATCGGGCCAGGAATAAACAATGAGCAGTTCTTC.

This chain connects TRBV7-2 to TRBJ1-5; D unresolved. The CDR3 consists of 15 residues. CDR1 and CDR2 from the germline V gene are SGHTA and FQGNSA. V lost 6 bases and J lost 0, with 12 bases in between. CDR3 protein: CASRNAADSNQPQHF. CDR3 DNA: TGTGCCAGCAGAAACGCGGCAGATAGCAATCAGCCCCAGCATTTT.

The genes are TRBV2 and TRBJ2-7; the match to TRBD2 covers 11 bases. CDR3 length equals 15 residues. The junction had 5 bases not matched to a gene; V was cut back by 6 bases and J by 1 base. CDR1 SNHLY and CDR2 FYNNEI come from the germline V gene. The CDR3 is CASRLLAGGSYEQYF. CDR3 DNA sequence: TGTGCCAGCAGGCTGCTAGCGGGAGGTTCCTACGAGCAGTACTTC.

The chain uses TRBV5-4 and TRBJ2-3; a possible D gene is TRBD2 (6 bases). The CDR3 totals 15 residues. Between the trimmed V and J ends, which lost 2 bases and 4 bases, there was a span of 14 bases. Per germline, CDR1 SGHNT and CDR2 YYREEE (reference sequence). Here the CDR3 reads CASSLRGPGADTQYF. DNA of the CDR3: TGTGCCAGCAGCTTACGGGGCCCGGGGGCAGATACGCAGTATTTT.

The rearrangement uses TRBV29-1 and TRBJ2-3; 8 nucleotides agree with TRBD1. Germline V gene data show CDR1 as SQVTM and CDR2 as ANQGSEA. The V gene end was trimmed by 7 bases and the J gene end by 3 bases; junction bases not matched to a gene: 9. The CDR3 runs 14 residues. CDR3 nucleotides: TGCAGCGGGGGCGGACAGGGAGGTACAGATACGCAGTATTTT. Translated, it gives CSGGGQGGTDTQYF.